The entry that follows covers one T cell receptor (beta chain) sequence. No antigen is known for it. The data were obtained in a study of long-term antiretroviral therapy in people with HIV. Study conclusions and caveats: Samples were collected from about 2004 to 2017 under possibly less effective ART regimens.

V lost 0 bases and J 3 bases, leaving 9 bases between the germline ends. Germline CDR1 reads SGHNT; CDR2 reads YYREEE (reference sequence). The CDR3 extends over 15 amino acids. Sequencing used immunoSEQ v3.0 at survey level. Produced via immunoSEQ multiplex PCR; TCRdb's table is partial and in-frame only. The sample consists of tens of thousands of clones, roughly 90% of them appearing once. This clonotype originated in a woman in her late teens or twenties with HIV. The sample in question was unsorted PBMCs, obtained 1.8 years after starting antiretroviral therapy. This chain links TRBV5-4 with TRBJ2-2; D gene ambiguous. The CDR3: CASSLETADTGELFF. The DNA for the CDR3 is TGTGCCAGCAGCTTGGAGACGGCCGACACCGGGGAGCTGTTTTTT.